This T cell receptor beta chain derives from a study of identical twins. One entry per CDR3 protein results from TCRdb running MiXCR on the 5' RACE reads. This sample has more than 350,000 distinct CDR3 sequences; approximately 10% occur once, and the top ten carry more than 8%. Trimming left V 3 bases short and J 5 bases short, with 10 bases between. Looked up from germline, CDR1 is LNHDA and CDR2 is SQIVND (reference sequence). The CDR3 has 13 residues. Sample: naive T cells sorted from blood. The chain joins TRBV19 to TRBJ2-5; D remains ambiguous. The sequence derives from a woman in her forties or fifties in good health. The CDR3 nucleotides are TGTGCCAGTAGTATTTCTCGTTTGGAGACCCAGTACTTC. The encoded protein is CASSISRLETQYF.